The next 24 T cell receptor beta chains were all read from a single sample in a study of OX40 agonist ivuxolimab in advanced cancers. The data were produced by immunoSEQ multiplex PCR, yet TCRdb's version contains in-frame clones alone and is incomplete. The table records more than 80,000 clones, about 91% of them present only once. The specimen was CD4+ or CD8+ T cells sorted from blood, collected in a trial of the OX40 agonist ivuxolimab. The receptors here all came from an adult with an advanced solid tumor such as melanoma, head and neck, liver or kidney cancer.

V is TRBV6-1 and J is TRBJ2-1; 14 bases match TRBD2. The germline gives CDR1 MNHNS, CDR2 SASEGT. CDR3 length equals 15 residues. With V trimmed by 6 bases and J by 9 bases, 7 bases remained unmatched. CDR3 region: CASRRGLAGVGEQFF. The CDR3 nucleotides read TGTGCCAGCAGGAGGGGACTAGCGGGAGTAGGTGAGCAGTTCTTC.

This rearrangement joins TRBV4-1 to TRBJ1-6; 8 bases line up with TRBD1. With 0 bases clipped from V and 9 bases from J, the junction kept 7 bases outside the gene matches. The CDR3 contains 16 residues. Germline V gene data show CDR1 as MGHRA and CDR2 as YSYEKL. The CDR3 loop is CASSQEIDRGGSPLHF. The CDR3 nucleotides are TGCGCCAGCAGCCAAGAAATTGACAGGGGCGGTTCACCCCTCCACTTT.

The chain recombines TRBV18 with TRBJ2-1, with D perhaps given as TRBD1 or TRBD2 (5 bases each). Germline V gene data show CDR1 as KGHSH and CDR2 as LQKENI. CDR3 length: 14 amino acids. Trimming took off 1 base at V and 7 bases at J, with 11 bases between the two ends. The CDR3: CASSPQGSGNEQFF. CDR3 in DNA: TGTGCCAGCTCACCACAGGGGAGTGGGAATGAGCAGTTCTTC.

This clone has a handful of counts. The chain is built from TRBV7-8 and TRBJ2-3; TRBD2 matches 7 bases. V shed 2 bases and J 2 bases; nucleotides not matched to a gene: 13. CDR1 and CDR2 (germline): SGHVS, FQNEAQ. The CDR3 totals 18 residues. As DNA, the CDR3 is TGTGCCAGCAGCTTAAGTCGGCTAGCGGTCTTATTCACAGATACGCAGTATTTT. This encodes CASSLSRLAVLFTDTQYF. The full variable domain, in which reference TRBV7-8 and TRBJ2-3 provide the parts outside the CDR3, is GAGVSQSPRYKVAKRGQDVALRCDPISGHVSLFWYQQALGQGPEFLTYFQNEAQLDKSGLPSDRFFAERPEGSVSTLKIQRTQQEDSAVYLCASSLSRLAVLFTDTQYFGPGTRLTVL.

This clone has just one count. The chain combines TRBV2 with TRBJ1-3, with unresolved D. The germline CDR1 and CDR2 sequences are SNHLY and FYNNEI. V was trimmed by 6 bases and J by 4 bases, leaving 13 bases between them. The CDR3 consists of 14 residues. The CDR3 nucleotides read TGTGCCAGCAGCGCCGGGTCTCTGGGAAACACCATATATTTT. Translating gives CASSAGSLGNTIYF.

V usage is TRBV2 and J usage is TRBJ2-3, with 10 nucleotides matching TRBD1. Per germline, CDR1 SNHLY and CDR2 FYNNEI. CDR3 length: 14 amino acids. V lost 7 bases, J lost 3 bases, and 4 bases stayed unmatched. CDR3 sequence reads: CASTWTGGTDTQYF. Here the CDR3 DNA reads TGTGCCAGCACCTGGACAGGGGGGACAGATACGCAGTATTTT.

V usage is TRBV7-9 and J usage is TRBJ2-7; D possibly matches TRBD1 or TRBD2 (6 bases each). The CDR3 is made up of 14 amino acids. Germline V CDR1 and CDR2: SEHNR, FQNEAQ (reference sequence). Trimming removed 5 bases from V and 2 bases from J, with 13 bases in between. Here the CDR3 reads CASSLQGGTYEQYF. The CDR3 DNA sequence: TGTGCCAGCAGCCTACAGGGAGGAACCTACGAGCAGTACTTC.

This chain uses TRBV5-4 with TRBJ2-2; TRBD2 aligns across 9 bases. The V gene's germline CDR1 is SGHNT and CDR2 YYREEE (reference sequence). V trimming: 0 bases; J trimming: 5 bases; junction bases outside the gene matches: 2. The CDR3 is 15 amino acids. The CDR3 loop reads CASSLGLAGTGELFF. For the CDR3, the DNA is TGTGCCAGCAGCTTGGGCCTAGCGGGGACCGGGGAGCTGTTTTTT.

This chain joins TRBV7-9 and TRBJ2-7; D might be TRBD1 (5 bases). Trimming took off 4 bases at V and 1 base at J, with 11 bases between the two ends. The CDR3 has 14 amino acids. The V gene's germline CDR1 is SEHNR and CDR2 FQNEAQ (reference sequence). The CDR3 DNA follows: TGTGCCAGCAGCTCTCAGGGTAATTCCTACGAGCAGTACTTC. Translated: CASSSQGNSYEQYF.

This clone was recorded only once. The rearrangement links TRBV11-3 to TRBJ1-1, with unresolved D. The CDR3 sequence is 13 residues long. Trimming took off 2 bases at V and 1 base at J, with 5 bases between the two ends. From germline, CDR1 is SGHNT and CDR2 YENEEA. CDR3 nucleotides: TGTGCCAGCAGCTTAAAAAGGAACACTGAAGCTTTCTTT. This gives the protein CASSLKRNTEAFF. Full variable domain (outside the CDR3, taken from reference TRBV11-3 and TRBJ1-1): EAGVVQSPRYKIIEKKQPVAFWCNPISGHNTLYWYLQNLGQGPELLIRYENEEAVDDSQLPKDRFSAERLKGVDSTLKIQPAELGDSAVYLCASSLKRNTEAFFGQGTRLTVV.

V and J are TRBV6-5 and TRBJ1-2; D is ambiguous. CDR3 length: 12 residues. The germline V gene has CDR1 MNHEY and CDR2 SVGAGI. The V end lost 6 bases, the J end lost 4 bases, and 9 bases lay between the germline ends. The CDR3 here is CASSATSYGYTF. The CDR3, as DNA: TGTGCCAGCAGCGCGACCAGCTATGGCTACACCTTC.

The chain recombines TRBV19 with TRBJ2-2; D is perhaps TRBD1 (5 bases). Germline CDR1 is LNHDA and CDR2 is SQIVND (reference sequence). V lost 4 bases and J lost 1, with 13 bases in between. The CDR3 has 16 residues. The CDR3 sequence is CASSNPSRGNTGELFF. The CDR3 DNA is TGTGCCAGTAGTAACCCCTCAAGGGGGAACACCGGGGAGCTGTTTTTT. The whole variable domain, filled in from reference TRBV19 and TRBJ2-2, reads DGGITQSPKYLFRKEGQNVTLSCEQNLNHDAMYWYRQDPGQGLRLIYYSQIVNDFQKGDIAEGYSVSREKKESFPLTVTSAQKNPTAFYLCASSNPSRGNTGELFFGEGSRLTVL.

V is TRBV7-9 and J is TRBJ2-7; D might be TRBD2 (6 bases). Looked up from germline, CDR1 is SEHNR and CDR2 is FQNEAQ (reference sequence). This CDR3 is 13 amino acids long. V dropped 0 bases and J dropped 6 bases, with 9 bases sitting between them. CDR3: CASSLAGGTEQYF. CDR3 bases: TGTGCCAGCAGCTTAGCCGGGGGAACCGAGCAGTACTTC.

The chain couples TRBV7-9 to TRBJ2-5, with no clear D. This CDR3 spans 13 amino acids. Trimming took 11 bases from V and 0 from J, leaving 13 bases between them. In germline, CDR1 is SEHNR, CDR2 FQNEAQ (reference sequence). The CDR3 DNA reads as TGTGCCGGGGTCGGGCAGAACCAAGAGACCCAGTACTTC. As protein: CAGVGQNQETQYF.

V gene TRBV19 combines with J gene TRBJ2-7; the match to TRBD1 covers 7 bases. The germline CDR1 and CDR2 sequences are LNHDA and SQIVND (reference sequence). V lost 5 bases, J lost 3 bases, and 16 bases stayed unmatched. The CDR3 contains 17 residues. The CDR3 reads CASSSHLSGTADYEQYF. The CDR3 coding sequence is TGTGCCAGTAGTTCCCATCTCTCCGGGACAGCGGACTACGAGCAGTACTTC.

V and J are TRBV23-1 and TRBJ2-7; TRBD1 agrees at 9 bases. TRBV23-1 is recorded as an ORF, its role being uncertain. This CDR3 comprises 17 residues. With 3 bases clipped from V and 6 bases from J, the junction kept 15 bases outside the gene matches. The CDR3 DNA follows: TGCGCCAGCAGTCACCGGGGCTCCGGGACAGGGTTCATCGAGCAGTACTTC. Its protein product is CASSHRGSGTGFIEQYF.

The gene calls are TRBV6-1 and TRBJ2-7; TRBD1 is a possible D gene (7 bases). Germline V gene lookup returns CDR1 MNHNS and CDR2 SASEGT. The CDR3 consists of 15 residues. Between the trimmed V and J ends, which lost 3 bases and 6 bases, there was a span of 18 bases. The CDR3 region is CASSDQGRGAREQYF. For the CDR3, the DNA is TGTGCCAGCAGTGATCAGGGCAGGGGGGCGCGCGAGCAGTACTTC.

CDR3 nucleotides: TGTGCCAGCACCCTGTCATCGGGACAGGTTACCTACGAGCAGTACTTC. Encoded protein: CASTLSSGQVTYEQYF. The chain links TRBV7-2 to TRBJ2-7, with 8 nucleotides matching TRBD1. This CDR3 contains 16 residues. J was trimmed by 2 bases and V by 7 bases; bases with no gene match: 13. Germline values: CDR1 SGHTA, CDR2 FQGNSA.

The chain employs TRBV5-4 and TRBJ2-3; 11 nucleotides align to TRBD1. Germline V gene data show CDR1 as SGHNT and CDR2 as YYREEE (reference sequence). The trim removed 4 bases at V and 3 bases at J, leaving 7 bases unmatched. The CDR3 totals 16 residues. CDR3 in amino acids: CASSRLDRGHTDTQYF. The CDR3 region has the DNA TGTGCCAGCAGCAGGCTGGACAGGGGGCATACAGATACGCAGTATTTT.

With regard to this clone: This sample includes further DNA sequences coding for the same CDR3. The chain uses TRBV5-1 and TRBJ1-1; D gene ambiguous. Trimming took off 0 bases at V and 2 bases at J, with 11 bases between the two ends. This CDR3 spans 15 amino acids. From germline, CDR1 is SGHRS and CDR2 YFSETQ. The CDR3 sequence: CASSLAGQLNTEAFF. As DNA, the CDR3 is TGCGCCAGCAGCTTGGCGGGTCAGCTTAACACTGAAGCTTTCTTT.

The sample holds one count of this clone. The chain links TRBV6-6 to TRBJ2-7, with 11 bases matching TRBD1. V lost 3 bases to trimming and J lost 6 bases; unmatched junction nucleotides: 7. The CDR3 has 15 amino acids. Germline assignment: CDR1 MNHNY and CDR2 SVGAGI (reference sequence). The CDR3: CASSYLGTGGSEQYF. In DNA form, the CDR3 reads TGTGCCAGCAGTTATTTGGGGACAGGGGGGTCCGAGCAGTACTTC.

The chain is built from TRBV28 and TRBJ2-2; possibly TRBD2 for D (5 bases). V was pared by 6 bases and J by 5 bases, with 16 bases between. The CDR3 consists of 15 residues. Looked up from germline, CDR1 is MDHEN and CDR2 is SYDVKM. Here the CDR3 reads CASRGHGVGTGELFF. CDR3 nucleotide sequence: TGTGCCAGCAGGGGCCACGGGGTTGGTACCGGGGAGCTGTTTTTT.

The chain has TRBV19 and TRBJ1-1; D not certain. V gave up 6 bases and J gave up 4 bases, with 18 bases separating them. The germline V gene has CDR1 LNHDA and CDR2 SQIVND (reference sequence). The CDR3 has 15 amino acids. DNA of the CDR3: TGTGCCAGTAGGTCCCGGGAGGGTGTAAGCACTGAAGCTTTCTTT. This gives the protein CASRSREGVSTEAFF.

In DNA form, the CDR3 reads TGTGCCAGTATTGGGACAGGGGGTAACAATCAGCCCCAGCATTTT. It encodes CASIGTGGNNQPQHF. The chain employs TRBV19 and TRBJ1-5, with 11 nucleotides matching TRBD1. The J segment lost 3 bases and the V segment lost 7 bases, leaving 5 bases of the junction unmatched. Looked up from germline, CDR1 is LNHDA and CDR2 is SQIVND (reference sequence). This CDR3 has 15 residues.